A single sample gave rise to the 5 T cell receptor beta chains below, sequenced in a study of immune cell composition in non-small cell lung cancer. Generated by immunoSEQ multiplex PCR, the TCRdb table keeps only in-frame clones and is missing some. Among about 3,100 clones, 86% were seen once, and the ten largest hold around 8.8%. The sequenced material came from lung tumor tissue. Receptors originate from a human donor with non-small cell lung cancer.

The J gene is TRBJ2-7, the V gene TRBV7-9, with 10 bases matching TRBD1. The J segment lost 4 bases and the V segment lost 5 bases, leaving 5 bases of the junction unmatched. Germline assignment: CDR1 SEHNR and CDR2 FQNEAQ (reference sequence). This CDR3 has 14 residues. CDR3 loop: CASSKRTGGYEQYF. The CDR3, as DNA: TGTGCCAGCAGCAAAAGGACAGGGGGGTACGAGCAGTACTTC.

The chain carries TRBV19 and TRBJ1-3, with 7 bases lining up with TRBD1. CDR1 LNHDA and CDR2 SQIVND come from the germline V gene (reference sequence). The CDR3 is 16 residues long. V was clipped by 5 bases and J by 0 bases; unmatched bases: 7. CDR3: CASSPKTGNSGNTIYF. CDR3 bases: TGTGCCAGTAGTCCGAAGACAGGGAACTCTGGAAACACCATATATTTT. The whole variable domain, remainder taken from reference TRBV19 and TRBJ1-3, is DGGITQSPKYLFRKEGQNVTLSCEQNLNHDAMYWYRQDPGQGLRLIYYSQIVNDFQKGDIAEGYSVSREKKESFPLTVTSAQKNPTAFYLCASSPKTGNSGNTIYFGEGSWLTVV.

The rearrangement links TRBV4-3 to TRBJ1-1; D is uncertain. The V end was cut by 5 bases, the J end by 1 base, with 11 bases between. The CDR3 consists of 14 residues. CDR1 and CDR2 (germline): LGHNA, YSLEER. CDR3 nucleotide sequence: TGCGCCAGCAGCATTAGGGAGGCGAACACTGAAGCTTTCTTT. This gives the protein CASSIREANTEAFF.

The CDR3 is CASSASKAGLAGGGTDTQYF. In nucleotides, the CDR3 is TGTGCCAGCAGCGCATCTAAAGCGGGACTAGCGGGAGGCGGCACAGATACGCAGTATTTT. This rearrangement joins TRBV9 to TRBJ2-3; TRBD2 matches 15 bases. This CDR3 spans 20 amino acids. Germline values: CDR1 SGDLS, CDR2 YYNGEE. V was clipped by 3 bases and J by 1 base; unmatched bases: 12.

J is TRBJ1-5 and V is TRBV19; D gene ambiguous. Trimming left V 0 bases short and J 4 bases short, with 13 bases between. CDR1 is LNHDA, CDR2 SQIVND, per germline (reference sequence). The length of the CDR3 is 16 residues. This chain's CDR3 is CASSIDPQVTNQPQHF. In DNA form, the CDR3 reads TGTGCCAGTAGTATAGATCCCCAGGTTACTAATCAGCCCCAGCATTTT.